These 29 T cell receptor beta chains came from one sample sequenced in a study of blood T cell repertoires in COVID-19. Using immunoSEQ multiplex PCR, the repertoire was profiled, and TCRdb retains in-frame clones only, with some absent. The table has 130,000 to 150,000 clones, 85% to 90% seen once. Material: PBMCs or T cells enriched from blood (not recorded which). The receptors were gathered from a man in his 60s who had recovered from COVID-19.

This clone is a singleton in its sample. The genes are TRBV24-1 and TRBJ1-5; 9 bases align to TRBD1. V lost 2 bases to trimming and J lost 4 bases; unmatched junction nucleotides: 5. The CDR3 loop spans 16 amino acids. CDR1 is KGHDR, CDR2 SFDVKD, per germline. The CDR3 is CATSDSDRGGNQPQHF. The CDR3 coding sequence is TGTGCCACCAGTGATTCGGACAGGGGTGGGAATCAGCCCCAGCATTTT.

The table lists this clone with a few counts. The chain carries TRBV5-4 and TRBJ1-2; 7 nucleotides match TRBD1. Losses at the gene ends were 3 bases for V and 7 bases for J; bases not matched to a gene: 9. The germline CDR1 and CDR2 sequences are SGHNT and YYREEE (reference sequence). The CDR3 is 14 residues long. In nucleotides, the CDR3 is TGTGCCAGCAGCTCCGAGACAGGGTTTTCTGGCTACACCTTC. Translation gives CASSSETGFSGYTF.

The chain joins TRBV10-3 to TRBJ2-7, with TRBD1 as a possible D gene (5 bases). The germline CDR1 and CDR2 sequences are ENHRY and SYGVKD. The V end was cut by 0 bases, the J end by 0 bases, with 12 bases between. The CDR3 totals 16 residues. CDR3 residues: CAISESVGASSYEQYF. Written as DNA, the CDR3 is TGTGCCATCAGTGAGTCGGTTGGGGCTAGCTCCTACGAGCAGTACTTC.

The chain has TRBV19 and TRBJ1-3; maybe TRBD1 (5 bases). The CDR3 loop spans 16 amino acids. V was trimmed by 3 bases and J by 3 bases, leaving 15 bases between them. CDR1 is LNHDA and CDR2 is SQIVND in the germline V gene (reference sequence). CDR3 amino acids: CASSMSRGAGGNTIYF. The CDR3 coding sequence is TGTGCCAGTAGTATGAGCCGCGGGGCCGGTGGAAACACCATATATTTT.

This chain uses TRBV27 with TRBJ2-7; D call uncertain. Germline CDR1 is MNHEY and CDR2 is SMNVEV (reference sequence). This CDR3 contains 13 residues. Trimming took off 2 bases at V and 3 bases at J, with 8 bases between the two ends. The CDR3 DNA follows: TGTGCCAGCAGTTTAAGCCCTTACTACGAGCAGTACTTC. It yields the protein CASSLSPYYEQYF.

V is TRBV6-1 and J is TRBJ1-4; D is perhaps TRBD1 (5 bases). V dropped 0 bases and J dropped 7 bases, with 15 bases sitting between them. The CDR3 runs to 16 residues. Germline loops: CDR1 MNHNS, CDR2 SASEGT. The CDR3 DNA follows: TGTGCCAGCAGTGAAGCGCGGGGCAGGTGGAGTGAAAAACTGTTTTTT. This gives the protein CASSEARGRWSEKLFF.

This clone was observed a handful of times. This sequence joins TRBV7-9 and TRBJ1-5, with TRBD1 matching 7 bases. V shed 2 bases, J shed 0 bases, and the junction held 7 bases outside the gene matches. Germline V gene lookup returns CDR1 SEHNR and CDR2 FQNEAQ (reference sequence). This CDR3 spans 17 amino acids. This chain's CDR3 is CASSLTRDSYSNQPQHF. In nucleotides, the CDR3 is TGTGCCAGCAGCTTAACCAGGGACAGCTATAGCAATCAGCCCCAGCATTTT.

The chain has TRBV7-9 and TRBJ1-4; no definite D call. Germline-derived CDR1 and CDR2 are SEHNR and FQNEAQ (reference sequence). V lost 4 bases to trimming and J lost 5 bases, with 11 bases between them. The CDR3 totals 14 residues. The CDR3 bases are TGTGCCAGCAGCTCCTCTGCCCTAAATGAAAAACTGTTTTTT. Amino acids: CASSSSALNEKLFF.

As regards this clone: Other DNA sequences in this specimen translate into the identical CDR3. J is TRBJ1-2 and V is TRBV6-5, with TRBD1 identical over 8 bases. Germline lookup yields CDR1 MNHEY and CDR2 SVGAGI. The ends lost 5 bases at V and 5 bases at J; junction bases unmatched: 4. This CDR3 region has 13 residues. CDR3 region: CASSRTGGYGYTF. The CDR3 region has the DNA TGTGCCAGCAGTAGAACAGGGGGGTATGGCTACACCTTC.

The rearrangement joins TRBV28 to TRBJ2-1; TRBD2 matches 7 bases. V lost 6 bases, J lost 4 bases, and 6 bases stayed unmatched. The CDR3 runs 14 residues. Germline V lookup: CDR1 MDHEN, CDR2 SYDVKM. This chain's CDR3 is CASRPSGVYNEQFF. The CDR3 DNA is TGTGCCAGCAGGCCTAGCGGAGTTTACAATGAGCAGTTCTTC.

V usage is TRBV7-6 and J usage is TRBJ1-6; D is perhaps TRBD1 (5 bases). Germline CDR1 SGHVS, CDR2 FNYEAQ. The CDR3 length is 16 residues. The V gene lost 5 bases and the J gene lost 2 bases, with 13 bases spanning the gap. CDR3 bases: TGTGCCAGCAGCCCCCTCGGAGGGGCCTATAATTCACCCCTCCACTTT. Amino acid sequence: CASSPLGGAYNSPLHF.

This chain uses TRBV18 with TRBJ1-1; TRBD1 agrees at 8 bases. Germline V gene sequence: CDR1 KGHSH, CDR2 LQKENI. J gave up 5 bases and V 6 bases, and 5 bases lay outside the gene matches. The CDR3 runs to 13 residues. The CDR3 loop reads CASSGQGGTEAFF. In DNA form, the CDR3 reads TGTGCCAGCTCCGGACAGGGAGGGACTGAAGCTTTCTTT. The full variable domain, completed using reference TRBV18 and TRBJ1-1, is NAGVMQNPRHLVRRRGQEARLRCSPMKGHSHVYWYRQLPEEGLKFMVYLQKENIIDESGMPKERFSAEFPKEGPSILRIQQVVRGDSAAYFCASSGQGGTEAFFGQGTRLTVV.

V is TRBV10-1 and J is TRBJ1-1; D may be TRBD1 (6 bases). Germline CDR1 reads WNHNN; CDR2 reads SYGVQD (reference sequence). The V end lost 0 bases, the J end lost 7 bases, and 18 bases lay between the germline ends. The CDR3 loop spans 16 amino acids. CDR3 loop: CASSESRSPGQNEAFF. For the CDR3, the DNA is TGCGCCAGCAGTGAGTCGAGGAGTCCTGGACAGAATGAAGCTTTCTTT.

V usage is TRBV19 and J usage is TRBJ1-1, with 7 bases that match TRBD1. Germline V lookup: CDR1 LNHDA, CDR2 SQIVND (reference sequence). The CDR3 covers 15 residues. V was clipped by 5 bases and J by 5 bases; unmatched bases: 11. The CDR3 DNA reads as TGTGCCAGTAGTCTGAAACAGGGGATGGGAACTGAAGCTTTCTTT. Protein sequence: CASSLKQGMGTEAFF.

In this sample, this clone turned up once. The chain is built from TRBV29-1 and TRBJ1-2; the match to TRBD1 covers 7 bases. Germline lookup yields CDR1 SQVTM and CDR2 ANQGSEA. V lost 1 base to trimming and J lost 3 bases; unmatched junction nucleotides: 2. The CDR3 length is 13 residues. Here the CDR3 DNA reads TGCAGCGTTGAAGCAGGGGGTTACTATGGCTACACCTTC. It encodes CSVEAGGYYGYTF.

CDR3: CASRGAANEKLFF. The DNA for the CDR3 is TGTGCCAGCAGAGGGGCTGCTAATGAAAAACTGTTTTTT. V usage is TRBV7-2 and J usage is TRBJ1-4; tentatively, D is TRBD1 (5 bases). This CDR3 comprises 13 residues. Trimming left V 6 bases short and J 3 bases short, with 8 bases between. Germline CDR1 reads SGHTA; CDR2 reads FQGNSA.

The chain employs TRBV2 and TRBJ1-2; D is perhaps TRBD1 (5 bases). V lost 4 bases to trimming and J lost 3 bases, with 12 bases between them. From germline, CDR1 is SNHLY and CDR2 FYNNEI. The CDR3 consists of 14 residues. The CDR3 sequence is CASSASGRDYGYTF. Written as DNA, the CDR3 is TGTGCCAGCAGTGCATCAGGGCGAGACTATGGCTACACCTTC.

The genes are TRBV2 and TRBJ2-7, with TRBD1 as a possible D gene (5 bases). The CDR3 is made up of 11 amino acids. Trimming pared 8 bases from V and 3 bases from J, leaving 8 bases between. The germline V gene has CDR1 SNHLY and CDR2 FYNNEI. In nucleotides, the CDR3 is TGTGCCAGCCATGACAGCTACGAGCAGTACTTC. Amino acids: CASHDSYEQYF.

The V call is TRBV9, the J call TRBJ2-1; 12 nucleotides agree with TRBD2. Trimming removed 4 bases from V and 7 bases from J; junction bases left unmatched: 6. Germline CDR1 and CDR2: SGDLS and YYNGEE. The CDR3 runs 15 residues. The CDR3, as DNA: TGTGCCAGCAGCACCCGACTAGCGGGGGAGAATGAGCAGTTCTTC. Translation: CASSTRLAGENEQFF.

This clone was counted only a few times. The chain has TRBV7-9 and TRBJ1-4, with TRBD1 identical over 10 bases. Trimming at V came to 3 bases and at J to 2 bases, leaving 3 bases not matched to a gene. CDR3 length: 16 residues. Germline-derived CDR1 and CDR2 are SEHNR and FQNEAQ (reference sequence). The CDR3 here is CASSLTGGKTNEKLFF. The CDR3 DNA reads TGTGCCAGCAGCTTGACAGGGGGCAAGACTAATGAAAAACTGTTTTTT.

This sequence joins TRBV7-8 and TRBJ2-1; TRBD2 matches at 10 bases. The J segment lost 5 bases and the V segment lost 5 bases, leaving 15 bases of the junction unmatched. Germline-derived CDR1 and CDR2 are SGHVS and FQNEAQ. The CDR3 has 18 residues. Here the CDR3 DNA reads TGTGCCAGCAGCCCCAGAGTTAGCGGGGGGCAACCCCACAATGAGCAGTTCTTC. Translating gives CASSPRVSGGQPHNEQFF.

The CDR3 spells CASSLGVTGNEKLFF. CDR3 DNA sequence: TGTGCCAGCAGCTTAGGGGTGACAGGAAATGAAAAACTGTTTTTT. The chain carries TRBV7-9 and TRBJ1-4; weak D call: TRBD1 (6 bases). Germline CDR1 and CDR2: SEHNR and FQNEAQ (reference sequence). There are 15 residues in the CDR3. Trimming pared 1 base from V and 5 bases from J, leaving 11 bases between.

The V and J genes are TRBV29-1 and TRBJ1-1; 7 bases fit TRBD1. The V segment lost 7 bases and the J segment 3 bases; nucleotides outside the gene matches: 8. Germline CDR1 reads SQVTM; CDR2 reads ANQGSEA. This CDR3 contains 13 residues. The CDR3 bases are TGCAGCGCCCTGCAACAGGGGCACACTGAAGCTTTCTTT. Translation: CSALQQGHTEAFF.

In DNA form, the CDR3 reads TGTGCCAGCTCACCTCCGTCCCTTACATCCTACGAGCAGTACTTC. Protein product: CASSPPSLTSYEQYF. The J gene is TRBJ2-7, the V gene TRBV18; D ambiguous. This CDR3 comprises 15 residues. Per germline, CDR1 KGHSH and CDR2 LQKENI. V lost 3 bases and J lost 1, with 13 bases in between.

V and J are TRBV28 and TRBJ2-7, with D perhaps TRBD2 (5 bases). Between the trimmed V and J ends, which lost 9 bases and 0 bases, there was a span of 12 bases. Germline V gene data show CDR1 as MDHEN and CDR2 as SYDVKM. The CDR3 has 13 amino acids. CDR3 in DNA: TGTGCCAGTTTTCATCGGGACTCCTACGAGCAGTACTTC. It is translated as CASFHRDSYEQYF.

The CDR3 coding sequence is TGTGCCAGCAGGGGGACAGAGCCCTACAATGAGCAGTTCTTC. It is translated as CASRGTEPYNEQFF. V is TRBV14 and J is TRBJ2-1, with 7 bases matching TRBD1. The trim removed 6 bases at V and 2 bases at J, leaving 4 bases unmatched. This CDR3 has 14 amino acids. The germline V gene encodes CDR1 SGHDN and CDR2 FVKESK.

CDR3 amino acids: CASSMNTGGTEAFF. The CDR3 DNA follows: TGCGCCAGCAGCATGAACACAGGGGGCACTGAAGCTTTCTTT. The chain couples TRBV5-1 to TRBJ1-1; 8 bases agree with TRBD1. The CDR3 sequence is 14 residues long. The V gene's germline CDR1 is SGHRS and CDR2 YFSETQ. V dropped 4 bases and J dropped 4; count of bases not matched to a gene: 6.

DNA for the CDR3: TGTGCCAGCAGTCCTTCGGGTCCTAACTCCTACGAGCAGTACTTC. It yields the protein CASSPSGPNSYEQYF. The rearrangement uses TRBV28 and TRBJ2-7; D remains unclear. The V gene's germline CDR1 is MDHEN and CDR2 SYDVKM. This CDR3 region has 15 residues. Trimming took 5 bases from V and 0 from J, leaving 14 bases between them.

The chain recombines TRBV19 with TRBJ1-5; no firm D call. V was clipped by 2 bases and J by 2 bases, with 10 bases between them. The length of the CDR3 is 15 residues. Germline CDR1 is LNHDA and CDR2 is SQIVND (reference sequence). CDR3 sequence (DNA): TGTGCCAGTAGTATATCGAAGAGGCGCAATCAGCCCCAGCATTTT. As protein: CASSISKRRNQPQHF.